The 15 T cell receptor beta chains presented below share a single source sample, sequenced in a study of blood T cell repertoires in COVID-19. Using immunoSEQ multiplex PCR, the repertoire was profiled, and TCRdb retains in-frame clones only, with some absent. The profile shows some 150,000 clones, about nine tenths of them singletons. Sample: peripheral blood. The receptors here all came from a human donor in a cohort sampled during active COVID-19.

CDR3 coding DNA: TGTGCCAGCAGTTTTTCTTCTGTAAGGGGTTACGAGCAGTACTTC. It translates to CASSFSSVRGYEQYF. V gene TRBV27 combines with J gene TRBJ2-7, with D possibly TRBD1 on 5 matching bases. There are 15 residues in the CDR3. V was pared by 3 bases and J by 4 bases, with 16 bases between. Germline assignment: CDR1 MNHEY and CDR2 SMNVEV (reference sequence).

V usage is TRBV7-2 and J usage is TRBJ2-7, with TRBD2 matching over 10 bases. The J segment lost 7 bases and the V segment lost 5 bases, leaving 14 bases of the junction unmatched. This CDR3 has 16 residues. Germline loops: CDR1 SGHTA, CDR2 FQGNSA. DNA of the CDR3: TGTGCCAGCAGCCTCCTAGCGGGAGTGACTACGGTGGAGCAGTACTTC. It yields the protein CASSLLAGVTTVEQYF.

This chain connects TRBV4-2 to TRBJ2-7; TRBD2 agrees at 11 bases. Losses at the gene ends were 2 bases for V and 0 bases for J; bases not matched to a gene: 6. This CDR3 has 17 residues. Germline lookup yields CDR1 LGHNA and CDR2 YNFKEQ. The CDR3 is CASSQRTSGSLSYEQYF. Here the CDR3 DNA reads TGTGCCAGCAGCCAACGTACTAGCGGGAGCCTCTCCTACGAGCAGTACTTC.

The chain carries TRBV6-1 and TRBJ2-7, with 10 bases lining up with TRBD2. V lost 1 base, J lost 6 bases, and 6 bases stayed unmatched. Germline CDR1 reads MNHNS; CDR2 reads SASEGT. The CDR3 has 15 amino acids. The CDR3 nucleotides are TGTGCCAGCAGTGAAGGCCTAGCGGGAGTAACCGAGCAGTACTTC. Translation gives CASSEGLAGVTEQYF.

The chain couples TRBV5-6 to TRBJ1-2; D gene uncertain. The germline gives CDR1 SGHDT, CDR2 YYEEEE. Between the trimmed V and J ends, which lost 4 bases and 4 bases, there was a span of 20 bases. CDR3 length equals 16 residues. CDR3 coding DNA: TGTGCCAGCAGCCTCCCACAAACCCCTTCACCCTATGGCTACACCTTC. As protein: CASSLPQTPSPYGYTF.

V is TRBV6-6 and J is TRBJ1-4; D unclear. CDR3 length equals 15 residues. Germline CDR1 reads MNHNY; CDR2 reads SVGAGI (reference sequence). Trimming removed 0 bases at V and 6 bases at J, with 11 bases between. The CDR3, as DNA: TGTGCCAGCAGTTACTCGACAACGGGGTATGAAAAACTGTTTTTT. Residues: CASSYSTTGYEKLFF.

The chain joins TRBV6-5 to TRBJ2-2, with D maybe TRBD2 (6 bases). Trimming took 7 bases from V and 2 from J, leaving 14 bases between them. This CDR3 is 15 amino acids long. Germline assignment: CDR1 MNHEY and CDR2 SVGAGI. The DNA of the CDR3 is TGTGCCAGCACTGGAATAGCGGACAACACCGGGGAGCTGTTTTTT. Residues: CASTGIADNTGELFF.

The J gene is TRBJ1-5, the V gene TRBV2, with D perhaps TRBD1 (5 bases). CDR3 length equals 15 residues. V dropped 5 bases and J dropped 0 bases, with 11 bases sitting between them. The germline gives CDR1 SNHLY, CDR2 FYNNEI. The CDR3 DNA reads as TGTGCCAGCAGTACACTCAGGGATAGCAATCAGCCCCAGCATTTT. It yields the protein CASSTLRDSNQPQHF.

The CDR3 sequence: CASSSGVGVVSYTF. DNA of the CDR3: TGTGCCAGCAGCTCCGGCGTCGGGGTGGTAAGCTACACCTTC. The chain has TRBV7-9 and TRBJ1-2; D gene ambiguous. Germline V CDR1 and CDR2: SEHNR, FQNEAQ (reference sequence). V lost 4 bases and J lost 9, with 18 bases in between. The CDR3 is 14 amino acids.

The chain uses TRBV9 and TRBJ2-3, with 7 bases identical to TRBD2. The V and J ends lost 0 bases and 3 bases, in that order; junction bases with no gene match: 7. The CDR3 consists of 16 residues. Germline V CDR1 and CDR2: SGDLS, YYNGEE. The chain's CDR3 is CASSVGVGGVTDTQYF. The CDR3 DNA sequence: TGTGCCAGCAGCGTAGGTGTGGGAGGGGTTACAGATACGCAGTATTTT.

CDR3: CASSRDRRKTEAFF. The CDR3 DNA reads as TGTGCCAGCAGTCGGGACAGGCGAAAAACTGAAGCTTTCTTT. The chain uses TRBV11-2 and TRBJ1-1, with 8 bases that match TRBD1. V lost 6 bases and J lost 5; bases outside the gene matches: 8. Germline CDR1 SGHAT, CDR2 FQNNGV. This CDR3 spans 14 amino acids.

This chain connects TRBV4-1 to TRBJ2-1; tentatively, D is TRBD2 (6 bases). The germline CDR1 and CDR2 sequences are MGHRA and YSYEKL. The length of the CDR3 is 15 residues. Deletions cut 3 bases from V and 3 bases from J, with 12 bases between. CDR3 coding DNA: TGCGCCAGCAGCCAGGACTACGGTTACTACAATGAGCAGTTCTTC. Translation: CASSQDYGYYNEQFF.

The V call is TRBV7-3, the J call TRBJ2-1; tentatively, D is TRBD2 (6 bases). Germline V gene sequence: CDR1 SGHTA, CDR2 FQGTGA. With 2 bases removed from V and 10 bases from J, the gap between germline ends came to 18 bases. The CDR3 runs 15 residues. Written as DNA, the CDR3 is TGTGCCAGCAGCTTACGAGTCATAGCGGCCACCGAGCAGTTCTTC. Translated, it gives CASSLRVIAATEQFF.

The chain has TRBV7-9 and TRBJ2-5; 9 bases are shared with TRBD1. V was clipped by 7 bases and J by 3 bases; unmatched bases: 6. The CDR3 is 14 residues long. Germline V gene data show CDR1 as SEHNR and CDR2 as FQNEAQ (reference sequence). CDR3 sequence (DNA): TGTGCCAGCACCCAATGGGACAGGGAAGAGACCCAGTACTTC. Translated: CASTQWDREETQYF.

V and J are TRBV11-2 and TRBJ2-3, with D uncertain. The CDR3 totals 16 residues. CDR1 and CDR2 from the germline V gene are SGHAT and FQNNGV. The ends were cut back, 0 bases at V and 0 bases at J, with 10 bases in the middle. This CDR3 reads CASSLDLAVSTDTQYF. The CDR3 bases are TGTGCCAGCAGCTTAGATTTGGCAGTTAGCACAGATACGCAGTATTTT.